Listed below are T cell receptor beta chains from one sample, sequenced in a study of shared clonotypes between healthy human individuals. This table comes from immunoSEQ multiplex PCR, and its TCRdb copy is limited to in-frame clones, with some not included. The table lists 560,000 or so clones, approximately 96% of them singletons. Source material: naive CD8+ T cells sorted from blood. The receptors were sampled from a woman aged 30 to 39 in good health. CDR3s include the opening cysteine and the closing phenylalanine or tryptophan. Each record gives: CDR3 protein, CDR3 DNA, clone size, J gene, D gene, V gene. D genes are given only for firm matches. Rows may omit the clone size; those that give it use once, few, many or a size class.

CDR3aa: CASSEQGGTTEAFF
CDR3nt: TGTGCCAGCAGCGAACAGGGGGGGACCACTGAAGCTTTCTTT
abundance: -
j_gene: TRBJ1-1
d_gene: TRBD1
v_gene: TRBV13

CDR3aa: CSVEPRGETEAFF
CDR3nt: TGCAGCGTTGAGCCCCGGGGTGAGACTGAAGCTTTCTTT
abundance: -
j_gene: TRBJ1-1
d_gene: -
v_gene: TRBV29-1

CDR3aa: CASSLISSYEQYF
CDR3nt: TGTGCCAGCAGTTTGATCAGCTCCTACGAGCAGTACTTC
abundance: -
j_gene: TRBJ2-7
d_gene: -
v_gene: TRBV28

CDR3aa: CASSLPGPQNTIYF
CDR3nt: TGTGCCAGCAGCTTACCCGGACCTCAAAACACCATATATTTT
abundance: once
j_gene: TRBJ1-3
d_gene: -
v_gene: TRBV11-2

CDR3aa: CASSLPPFHEQYF
CDR3nt: TGTGCCAGCAGTTTACCTCCCTTTCACGAGCAGTACTTC
abundance: -
j_gene: TRBJ2-7
d_gene: -
v_gene: TRBV28

CDR3aa: CASSDRGPPGNTIYF
CDR3nt: TGTGCCAGCAGTGATCGGGGACCTCCTGGAAACACCATATATTTT
abundance: -
j_gene: TRBJ1-3
d_gene: -
v_gene: TRBV6-1

CDR3aa: CASSRVDRGTNTEAFF
CDR3nt: TGTGCCAGTAGTAGGGTGGACAGGGGGACGAACACTGAAGCTTTCTTT
abundance: -
j_gene: TRBJ1-1
d_gene: TRBD1
v_gene: TRBV19

CDR3aa: CASSTGQPNTEAFF
CDR3nt: TGTGCCAGCAGTACTGGGCAGCCGAACACTGAAGCTTTCTTT
abundance: -
j_gene: TRBJ1-1
d_gene: -
v_gene: TRBV28

CDR3aa: CASSLWTNKKVETQYF
CDR3nt: TGCGCCAGCAGTCTTTGGACGAATAAGAAAGTGGAGACCCAGTACTTC
abundance: -
j_gene: TRBJ2-5
d_gene: -
v_gene: TRBV4-1

CDR3aa: CASSPFFGDGSTDTQYF
CDR3nt: TGTGCCAGCAGCCCCTTCTTTGGGGACGGGAGCACAGATACGCAGTATTTT
abundance: -
j_gene: TRBJ2-3
d_gene: -
v_gene: TRBV5-6

CDR3aa: CASSLVGNQETQYF
CDR3nt: TGTGCCAGCAGCTTAGTCGGCAATCAAGAGACCCAGTACTTC
abundance: -
j_gene: TRBJ2-5
d_gene: -
v_gene: TRBV7-8

CDR3aa: CASSISGTAVGETQYF
CDR3nt: TGTGCCAGCAGTATTTCCGGGACCGCGGTCGGTGAGACCCAGTACTTC
abundance: -
j_gene: TRBJ2-5
d_gene: -
v_gene: TRBV2

CDR3aa: CASSMGTAYAETQYF
CDR3nt: TGTGCCAGTAGTATGGGGACTGCCTATGCCGAGACCCAGTACTTC
abundance: -
j_gene: TRBJ2-5
d_gene: -
v_gene: TRBV19

CDR3aa: CASSRLTSANYGYTF
CDR3nt: TGTGCCAGTAGTAGATTGACGAGCGCTAACTATGGCTACACCTTC
abundance: -
j_gene: TRBJ1-2
d_gene: -
v_gene: TRBV19

CDR3aa: CASSLARTVETQYF
CDR3nt: TGTGCCAGCAGCTTGGCCCGGACGGTAGAGACCCAGTACTTC
abundance: -
j_gene: TRBJ2-5
d_gene: -
v_gene: TRBV5-4

CDR3aa: CASSPGGTEAFF
CDR3nt: TGTGCCAGCAGCCCAGGTGGCACTGAAGCTTTCTTT
abundance: -
j_gene: TRBJ1-1
d_gene: -
v_gene: TRBV7-9